This TCR beta chain was identified during a study of Ad26.COV2.S vaccination and SARS-CoV-2 variants. Overall study findings and caveats: It was vaccine recipients, not placebo recipients, who had the higher spike-specific TCR breadth. Breadth and depth estimates from TCRs may understate total T cell responses.

Concerning this clone itself: Its antigen remains unidentified.

Libraries were prepared by immunoSEQ multiplex PCR; TCRdb keeps only in-frame clonotypes and omits some of them. The repertoire includes 150,000 to 200,000 clones, roughly 89% of them detected once, and around 6.3% sits in the top ten. This TCR came from a human donor who had recovered from COVID-19. The sequenced sample was peripheral blood, obtained after recovery from COVID-19.

The CDR3 is CASSLDNTGLGEKLFF. In DNA form, the CDR3 reads TGCGCCAGCAGCTTGGACAACACAGGGCTAGGGGAAAAACTGTTTTTT. The gene calls are TRBV5-1 and TRBJ1-4, with D possibly matching TRBD1 (6 bases). The CDR3 length is 16 residues. From germline, CDR1 is SGHRS and CDR2 YFSETQ. V lost 0 bases and J 8 bases, leaving 17 bases between the germline ends.